The source of this T cell receptor (beta chain) is a study of T cell responses to AZD1222 COVID-19 vaccine. CDR3 length equals 16 residues. CDR1 is MNHEY and CDR2 is SVGAGI in the germline V gene. Trimming removed 2 bases from V and 5 bases from J; junction bases left unmatched: 7. Study findings and constraints: In a largely white British group with more females than males, clonal diversity was possibly underestimated. Seropositive status at baseline applied to only six AZD1222 recipients.

Here immunoSEQ multiplex PCR was the method, and the copy in TCRdb shows in-frame clones only, minus some. This sample carries approximately 100,000 clones, around 87% of them seen once, and the ten largest clones take roughly 12%. There are a few counts of this clone. Antigen: not known. The input for sequencing was peripheral blood, taken on day 0 of AZD1222 vaccination. This receptor was taken from an adult in good health. This chain joins TRBV6-5 and TRBJ2-5; 11 positions agree with TRBD2. The chain's CDR3 is CASSYRSGRAGETQYF. In DNA, the CDR3 is TGTGCCAGCAGTTACCGTAGCGGGAGGGCCGGGGAGACCCAGTACTTC.